One sample yielded the 30 T cell receptor beta chains listed below, sequenced in a study of blood T cell repertoires in COVID-19. Assay used: immunoSEQ multiplex PCR; TCRdb lists only in-frame clones, some missing. The sample lists 210,000 or so clones, 90% occurring once. The source material was peripheral blood. All receptors derive from a man aged 50-59 years with acute or convalescent COVID-19.

This clone occurred a few times. In nucleotides, the CDR3 is TGTGCCAGCAGTTTCACAGGGGGCAGGTACAATGAGCAGTTCTTC. It codes for CASSFTGGRYNEQFF. This sequence joins TRBV28 and TRBJ2-1; 9 nucleotides agree with TRBD1. This CDR3 contains 15 residues. With V trimmed by 3 bases and J by 4 bases, 4 bases remained unmatched. Looked up from germline, CDR1 is MDHEN and CDR2 is SYDVKM.

The chain carries TRBV28 and TRBJ1-1, with D possibly TRBD1 on 6 matching bases. Trimming took off 5 bases at V and 4 bases at J, with 11 bases between the two ends. Germline assignment: CDR1 MDHEN and CDR2 SYDVKM. The CDR3 totals 13 residues. CDR3 protein: CASSAGRGTEAFF. The CDR3 nucleotides read TGTGCCAGCAGTGCCGGCAGGGGCACTGAAGCTTTCTTT.

This chain links TRBV15 with TRBJ2-7, with a possible D match to TRBD2 (6 bases). Germline CDR1 reads LNHNV; CDR2 reads YYDKDF (reference sequence). The CDR3 spans 19 residues. V dropped 3 bases and J dropped 7 bases, with 31 bases sitting between them. The CDR3, as DNA: TGTGCCACCAGCAGCCGCCGGGGTACGTCGGGGGAGGTCCCCACGGAGCAGTACTTC. As protein: CATSSRRGTSGEVPTEQYF. Complete variable domain (other parts from reference TRBV15 and TRBJ2-7): DAMVIQNPRYQVTQFGKPVTLSCSQTLNHNVMYWYQQKSSQAPKLLFHYYDKDFNNEADTPDNFQSRRPNTSFCFLDIRSPGLGDTAMYLCATSSRRGTSGEVPTEQYFGPGTRLTVT.

J is TRBJ1-5 and V is TRBV15; no clear D gene. CDR1 and CDR2 from the germline V gene are LNHNV and YYDKDF (reference sequence). V was cut by 0 bases and J by 5 bases, with 8 bases left in between. CDR3 size: 14 residues. CDR3 sequence (DNA): TGTGCCACCAGCAGAGATCTTATGTATCAGCCCCAGCATTTT. Translating gives CATSRDLMYQPQHF.

The V gene is TRBV3-1 (or the pseudogene TRBV3-2), the J gene TRBJ2-2; D might be TRBD1 (6 bases). The CDR3 spans 14 residues. Trimming took 3 bases from V and 8 from J, leaving 13 bases between them. Per germline, CDR1 LGHDT and CDR2 YNNKEL (reference sequence). CDR3 amino acids: CASSQTGVAGELFF. The DNA of the CDR3 is TGTGCCAGCAGCCAGACAGGTGTAGCGGGGGAGCTGTTTTTT.

The V and J genes are TRBV10-3 and TRBJ1-6; possible D gene TRBD1, 5 bases. Germline V gene sequence: CDR1 ENHRY, CDR2 SYGVKD. This CDR3 is built from 15 residues. With 6 bases removed from V and 0 bases from J, the gap between germline ends came to 9 bases. CDR3 protein: CAIRQESSYNSPLHF. DNA for the CDR3: TGTGCCATCAGACAGGAGAGCTCCTATAATTCACCCCTCCACTTT.

The V and J genes are TRBV24-1 and TRBJ2-3; D not resolved. The CDR3 spans 13 residues. With 9 bases removed from V and 3 bases from J, the gap between germline ends came to 12 bases. CDR1 KGHDR and CDR2 SFDVKD come from the germline V gene. The CDR3 DNA follows: TGTGCCACCGCCCCACCGACTACAGATACGCAGTATTTT. It yields the protein CATAPPTTDTQYF.

This chain uses TRBV5-6 with TRBJ2-7; 7 bases align to TRBD1. There are 14 residues in the CDR3. Germline V gives CDR1 SGHDT, CDR2 YYEEEE. With V trimmed by 2 bases and J by 4 bases, 6 bases remained unmatched. CDR3 sequence reads: CASSLYDRAYEQYV. The CDR3 region has the DNA TGTGCCAGCAGCTTATACGACAGGGCATACGAGCAGTACGTC.

This chain links TRBV7-8 with TRBJ1-4; weak D call: TRBD1 (5 bases). Trimming shortened V by 0 bases and J by 4 bases, and 9 bases separated the two germline ends. CDR1 and CDR2 (germline): SGHVS, FQNEAQ. The CDR3 consists of 15 residues. CDR3 nucleotides: TGTGCCAGCAGCTTAGCGACAGCATATAATGAAAAACTGTTTTTT. This translates into CASSLATAYNEKLFF.

The chain is built from TRBV28 and TRBJ1-5, with 9 nucleotides matching TRBD1. The CDR3 loop spans 15 amino acids. Germline V gives CDR1 MDHEN, CDR2 SYDVKM. J lost 4 bases, V lost 10 bases, and 11 bases had no gene match. Here the CDR3 DNA reads TGTGCCACCAAAGTTCAGGGACAGGGTAATCAGCCCCAGCATTTT. This translates into CATKVQGQGNQPQHF.

The V call is TRBV6-2 or TRBV6-3, the J call TRBJ1-4; 7 bases line up with TRBD1. After removal of 2 bases from V and 6 bases from J, the junction contained 12 bases not matched to a gene. The length of the CDR3 is 17 residues. CDR1 is MNHEY, CDR2 SVGEGT, per germline. CDR3 in DNA: TGTGCCAGCAGTTACATTCGACAGAGGGGGCTGGATGAAAAACTGTTTTTT. As protein: CASSYIRQRGLDEKLFF.

The table lists this clone with a count of one. This sequence joins TRBV4-3 and TRBJ1-6, with D unclear. CDR1 is LGHNA, CDR2 YSLEER, per germline. CDR3 size: 14 residues. The ends were cut back, 0 bases at V and 7 bases at J, with 7 bases in the middle. The CDR3 reads CASSQDRANSPLHF. CDR3 bases: TGCGCCAGCAGCCAAGATCGCGCGAATTCACCCCTCCACTTT.

The chain combines TRBV10-2 with TRBJ2-7; TRBD2 matches 8 bases. CDR1 and CDR2 (germline): WSHSY, SAAADI. The ends lost 4 bases at V and 5 bases at J; junction bases unmatched: 7. The CDR3 contains 14 residues. The CDR3 is CASSAQRGGHEQYF. The CDR3 DNA sequence: TGCGCCAGCAGTGCCCAACGGGGGGGCCACGAGCAGTACTTC.

The gene calls are TRBV30 and TRBJ2-2, with 9 bases aligning to TRBD2. The germline V gene has CDR1 GTSNPN and CDR2 SVGIG (reference sequence). Losses at the gene ends were 1 base for V and 0 bases for J; bases not matched to a gene: 21. The CDR3 spans 22 residues. The CDR3 DNA reads as TGTGCCTGGAGTGCCCCGCCGGATTGGGGCGGGAGGGGGTCATCGAACACCGGGGAGCTGTTTTTT. This encodes CAWSAPPDWGGRGSSNTGELFF. The full variable domain, rest sourced from reference TRBV30 and TRBJ2-2, is SQTIHQWPATLVQPVGSPLSLECTVEGTSNPNLYWYRQAAGRGLQLLFYSVGIGQISSEVPQNLSASRPQDRQFILSSKKLLLSDSGFYLCAWSAPPDWGGRGSSNTGELFFGEGSRLTVL.

The chain is built from TRBV5-1 and TRBJ1-1; 7 bases agree with TRBD1. The CDR3 contains 16 residues. The trim removed 5 bases at V and 1 base at J, leaving 11 bases unmatched. The germline gives CDR1 SGHRS, CDR2 YFSETQ. The CDR3 spells CASRSYRGLGNTEAFF. CDR3 bases: TGCGCCAGCAGATCTTACAGGGGTTTGGGGAACACTGAAGCTTTCTTT.

The chain joins TRBV28 to TRBJ1-1; maybe TRBD1 (6 bases). Germline CDR1 is MDHEN and CDR2 is SYDVKM. V shed 11 bases and J shed 11 bases, with 18 bases lying between them. This CDR3 is 11 amino acids long. Here the CDR3 reads CAGGDTLSAFF. The CDR3, as DNA: TGTGCCGGGGGGGACACCTTAAGCGCTTTCTTT.

V gene TRBV6-5 combines with J gene TRBJ2-5; D is ambiguous. The CDR3 is 13 residues long. Deletions cut 6 bases from V and 1 base from J, with 9 bases between. Germline V gene lookup returns CDR1 MNHEY and CDR2 SVGAGI. Here the CDR3 DNA reads TGTGCCAGCAGACGCCCGAGCCAAGAGACCCAGTACTTC. This codes for CASRRPSQETQYF.

CDR3 in DNA: TGTGCCAGCAGCCGTCGGGGGTCCATTGGGGACATTCAGTACTTC. Translated, it gives CASSRRGSIGDIQYF. V is TRBV7-2 and J is TRBJ2-4, with D possibly TRBD2 on 6 matching bases. Trimming took 5 bases from V and 8 from J, leaving 19 bases between them. Germline values: CDR1 SGHTA, CDR2 FQGNSA. This CDR3 comprises 15 residues.

V is TRBV27 and J is TRBJ2-7; maybe TRBD2 (5 bases). Germline V gene sequence: CDR1 MNHEY, CDR2 SMNVEV (reference sequence). The V end lost 9 bases, the J end lost 0 bases, and 15 bases lay between the germline ends. The CDR3 length is 14 residues. Here the CDR3 reads CASTVSGSSYEQYF. The CDR3 DNA reads as TGTGCCAGTACTGTTTCGGGGAGCTCCTACGAGCAGTACTTC.

This clone showed up just once. V usage is TRBV19 and J usage is TRBJ1-1, with D possibly being TRBD1 (5 bases). Germline CDR1 reads LNHDA; CDR2 reads SQIVND (reference sequence). V shed 5 bases and J shed 2 bases, with 15 bases lying between them. This CDR3 has 15 residues. CDR3 bases: TGTGCCAGTAGTCTTACCAGGGCCATAAACACTGAAGCTTTCTTT. It translates to CASSLTRAINTEAFF.

The chain has TRBV7-9 and TRBJ1-1; D ambiguous. With 2 bases removed from V and 7 bases from J, the gap between germline ends came to 8 bases. The CDR3 extends over 12 amino acids. Germline V CDR1 and CDR2: SEHNR, FQNEAQ (reference sequence). The CDR3 coding sequence is TGTGCCAGCAGCTTACGAGGATTTGAAGCTTTCTTT. This codes for CASSLRGFEAFF.

The chain combines TRBV5-1 with TRBJ2-2; TRBD1 aligns across 7 bases. V lost 6 bases and J lost 1; bases outside the gene matches: 3. This CDR3 spans 14 amino acids. Germline V CDR1 and CDR2: SGHRS, YFSETQ. In DNA, the CDR3 is TGCGCCAGCAAGGGACAGATGAACACCGGGGAGCTGTTTTTT. Amino acid sequence: CASKGQMNTGELFF.

The rearrangement joins TRBV6-5 to TRBJ1-2, with 8 bases identical to TRBD1. The CDR3 is made up of 15 amino acids. The V segment lost 7 bases and the J segment 2 bases; nucleotides outside the gene matches: 9. Germline CDR1 reads MNHEY; CDR2 reads SVGAGI. The CDR3 region is CASTLDRGANYGYTF. The CDR3 coding sequence is TGTGCCAGCACCCTAGACAGGGGAGCCAACTATGGCTACACCTTC.

V and J are TRBV19 and TRBJ2-3, with unresolved D. Germline V CDR1 and CDR2: LNHDA, SQIVND (reference sequence). The CDR3 runs to 14 residues. V was cut by 5 bases and J by 1 base, with 10 bases left in between. This CDR3 is CASSPGSGTDTQYF. CDR3 coding DNA: TGTGCCAGTAGTCCGGGTTCCGGCACAGATACGCAGTATTTT.

The chain uses TRBV6-1 and TRBJ1-6; tentatively, D is TRBD1 (6 bases). CDR3 size: 15 residues. V lost 1 base to trimming and J lost 5 bases, with 9 bases between them. CDR1 and CDR2 from the germline V gene are MNHNS and SASEGT. The CDR3 here is CASSEGTGNNSPLHF. The CDR3 nucleotides are TGTGCCAGCAGTGAAGGAACAGGGAATAATTCACCCCTCCACTTT.

This chain connects TRBV10-3 to TRBJ2-3; D is uncertain. V was trimmed by 0 bases and J by 6 bases, leaving 16 bases between them. CDR1 ENHRY and CDR2 SYGVKD come from the germline V gene. There are 16 residues in the CDR3. In DNA form, the CDR3 reads TGTGCCATCAGTGAGTCGAATGCACGTCCACACGATACGCAGTATTTT. It yields the protein CAISESNARPHDTQYF.

The gene calls are TRBV29-1 and TRBJ2-1; 8 bases are a match to TRBD1. Germline lookup yields CDR1 SQVTM and CDR2 ANQGSEA. The CDR3 totals 15 residues. V was clipped by 2 bases and J by 8 bases; unmatched bases: 11. CDR3 DNA: TGCAGCGTTGAATATAAGGACAGGGTTAAGGATGAGCAGTTCTTC. This sequence encodes CSVEYKDRVKDEQFF.

The chain is built from TRBV18 and TRBJ1-5, with 7 bases matching TRBD1. The CDR3 contains 14 residues. The ends lost 6 bases at V and 3 bases at J; junction bases unmatched: 5. Germline V gives CDR1 KGHSH, CDR2 LQKENI. CDR3 residues: CASSPGQLNQPQHF. CDR3 sequence (DNA): TGTGCCAGCTCCCCGGGACAGCTCAATCAGCCCCAGCATTTT.

The sample holds one count of this clone. The chain recombines TRBV18 with TRBJ2-3; D perhaps matches TRBD2 (6 bases). V gave up 3 bases and J gave up 2 bases, with 9 bases separating them. The CDR3 consists of 14 residues. Germline loops: CDR1 KGHSH, CDR2 LQKENI. Here the CDR3 DNA reads TGTGCCAGCTCACCGATAGCGGACACAGATACGCAGTATTTT. Amino acid sequence: CASSPIADTDTQYF.

CDR3 nucleotides: TGTGCCAGCAGCCTAGACAGGGGGGCAGATACGCAGTATTTT. Residues: CASSLDRGADTQYF. The chain recombines TRBV7-3 with TRBJ2-3; 9 positions agree with TRBD1. CDR1 and CDR2 (germline): SGHTA, FQGTGA. J gave up 4 bases and V 5 bases, and 4 bases lay outside the gene matches. The length of the CDR3 is 14 residues.